This passage covers 7 T cell receptor beta chains from one sample sequenced in a study of T-cell memory formation after mild COVID-19. TCRdb analysed the 5' RACE reads with MiXCR anew, one entry per CDR3 protein. The sample yields hundreds of thousands of distinct CDR3 sequences, 15% to 20% seen once. The sequencing input was PBMCs or a T cell subset sorted from them (not recorded which). The source of these receptors is a man younger than 35 who had mild COVID-19 (a few samples of this study predate the infection). Cell type and time point are not known.

This clonotype was seen more than once but under ten times. The chain has TRBV5-1 and TRBJ1-1; D call uncertain. This CDR3 comprises 15 residues. Germline CDR1 and CDR2: SGHRS and YFSETQ. Between the trimmed V and J ends, which lost 4 bases and 0 bases, there was a span of 13 bases. The CDR3 DNA reads TGCGCCAGCAGCCCTGCAGCGCTCATGAACACTGAAGCTTTCTTT. Its translation: CASSPAALMNTEAFF.

This clonotype was observed a handful of times. DNA for the CDR3: TGCAGTGCGGCGGTCAGGGCTAACTATGGCTACACCTTC. This codes for CSAAVRANYGYTF. This chain connects TRBV20-1 to TRBJ1-2; possibly TRBD1 for D (5 bases). The CDR3 length is 13 residues. The germline V gene encodes CDR1 DFQATT and CDR2 SNEGSKA (reference sequence). V was cut by 6 bases and J by 0 bases, with 11 bases left in between.

This rearrangement joins TRBV11-2 to TRBJ1-6, with a tentative D call TRBD1 (5 bases). This CDR3 is 14 amino acids long. The ends were cut back, 4 bases at V and 11 bases at J, with 15 bases in the middle. CDR1 and CDR2 (germline): SGHAT, FQNNGV. CDR3 DNA sequence: TGTGCCAGCAGCTCCACAGGTCTAGGGACACCCCTCCACTTT. It encodes CASSSTGLGTPLHF.

The chain uses TRBV9 and TRBJ1-6; no clear D gene. The CDR3 runs to 18 residues. Trimming stripped 0 bases from V and 0 bases from J, with 13 bases between. Germline-derived CDR1 and CDR2 are SGDLS and YYNGEE. CDR3 protein: CASSVEGGPSSYNSPLHF. For the CDR3, the DNA is TGTGCCAGCAGCGTAGAAGGAGGACCGAGCTCCTATAATTCACCCCTCCACTTT.

The table lists this clonotype with a few counts. The rearrangement uses TRBV29-1 and TRBJ2-5, with 13 bases that match TRBD2. CDR3 length equals 14 residues. V lost 7 bases and J lost 5; bases outside the gene matches: 7. The V gene's germline CDR1 is SQVTM and CDR2 ANQGSEA. CDR3 region: CSETTSGGLETQYF. DNA of the CDR3: TGCAGCGAGACGACTAGCGGGGGGCTGGAGACCCAGTACTTC.

This clonotype has only a few counts. The chain employs TRBV20-1 and TRBJ1-2; no clear D gene. Germline CDR1 and CDR2: DFQATT and SNEGSKA (reference sequence). CDR3 size: 12 residues. The germline V and J ends were trimmed by 5 bases and 7 bases, with 14 bases remaining between them. The CDR3 is CSAYYSGGGYTF. The DNA of the CDR3 is TGCAGTGCTTATTATTCTGGAGGTGGCTACACCTTC.

The CDR3: CASSFTDYEQYF. CDR3 bases: TGTGCCAGCAGTTTCACCGACTACGAGCAGTACTTC. V is TRBV28 and J is TRBJ2-7; D unresolved. The CDR3 contains 12 residues. The V end lost 3 bases, the J end lost 3 bases, and 6 bases lay between the germline ends. CDR1 is MDHEN and CDR2 is SYDVKM in the germline V gene.